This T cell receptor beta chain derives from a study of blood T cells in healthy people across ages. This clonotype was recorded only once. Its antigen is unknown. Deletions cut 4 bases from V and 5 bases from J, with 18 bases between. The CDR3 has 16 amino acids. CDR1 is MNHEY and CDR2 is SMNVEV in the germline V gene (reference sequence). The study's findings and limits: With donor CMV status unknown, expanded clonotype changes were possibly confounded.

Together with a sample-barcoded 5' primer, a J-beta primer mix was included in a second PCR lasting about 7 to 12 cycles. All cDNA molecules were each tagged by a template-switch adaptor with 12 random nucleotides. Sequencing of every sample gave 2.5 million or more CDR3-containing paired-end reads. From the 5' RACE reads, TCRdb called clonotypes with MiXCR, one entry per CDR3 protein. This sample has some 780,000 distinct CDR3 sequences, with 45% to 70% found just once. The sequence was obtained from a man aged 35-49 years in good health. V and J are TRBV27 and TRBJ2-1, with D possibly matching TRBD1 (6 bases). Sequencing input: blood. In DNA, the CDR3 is TGTGCCAGCAGTTCCGACAGGAGAGGGGGAGACAATGAGCAGTTCTTC. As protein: CASSSDRRGGDNEQFF.